The rows below give T cell receptor beta chains drawn from one sample of a study of shared clonotypes between healthy human individuals. Produced via immunoSEQ multiplex PCR; TCRdb's table is partial and in-frame only. This table holds about 1.1 million clones, more than 75% found once. Sequenced sample: memory CD4+ T cells from PBMCs. The receptors were gathered from a man younger than 35 in good health. Some clones in this sample may be carry-over from other donors' samples. Each CDR3 is given with its conserved first and last residue. The order of the fields is clone size, J gene, V gene, D gene, CDR3 protein, CDR3 DNA. A D gene is named only where the DNA matches it firmly. Where a row states a size, it is once, few, many or the class of an expanded clone; other rows omit it.

clone_size: .; j_call: TRBJ2-3; v_call: TRBV10-3; d_call: .; cdr3_aa: CAISEGHLDTQYF; cdr3_nt: TGTGCCATCAGTGAGGGACATCTAGATACGCAGTATTTT
clone_size: .; j_call: TRBJ2-1; v_call: TRBV18; d_call: .; cdr3_aa: CASSPLGTGTYNEQFF; cdr3_nt: TGTGCCAGCTCACCATTGGGGACCGGAACCTACAATGAGCAGTTCTTC
clone_size: .; j_call: TRBJ2-1; v_call: TRBV27; d_call: TRBD2; cdr3_aa: CASTLGGRLAGHEQFF; cdr3_nt: TGTGCCAGCACCCTGGGGGGGAGACTAGCGGGCCATGAGCAGTTCTTC
clone_size: .; j_call: TRBJ2-7; v_call: TRBV6-5; d_call: TRBD2; cdr3_aa: CASSGRGYEQYF; cdr3_nt: TGTGCCAGCAGCGGGAGGGGGTACGAGCAGTACTTC
clone_size: .; j_call: TRBJ2-7; v_call: TRBV7-2; d_call: TRBD2; cdr3_aa: CASSLGLATEQYF; cdr3_nt: TGTGCCAGCAGCTTAGGACTAGCCACCGAGCAGTACTTC
clone_size: .; j_call: TRBJ2-3; v_call: TRBV2; d_call: .; cdr3_aa: CASSWGFTDTQYF; cdr3_nt: TGTGCCAGCAGTTGGGGATTCACAGATACGCAGTATTTT
clone_size: .; j_call: TRBJ2-5; v_call: TRBV2; d_call: .; cdr3_aa: CASLVTGTQYF; cdr3_nt: TGTGCCAGTCTAGTCACGGGGACCCAGTACTTC
clone_size: .; j_call: TRBJ2-2; v_call: TRBV5-1; d_call: .; cdr3_aa: CASFPRGSNTGELFF; cdr3_nt: TGCGCCAGCTTTCCCAGGGGTTCGAACACCGGGGAGCTGTTTTTT
clone_size: .; j_call: TRBJ2-1; v_call: TRBV4-1; d_call: TRBD2; cdr3_aa: CASSQGREGEQFF; cdr3_nt: TGCGCCAGCAGCCAGGGGAGGGAAGGTGAGCAGTTCTTC
clone_size: once; j_call: TRBJ2-1; v_call: TRBV5-6; d_call: .; cdr3_aa: CASSPGTPLGGGQFF; cdr3_nt: TGTGCCAGCAGCCCCGGGACGCCGCTCGGCGGTGGGCAGTTCTTC
clone_size: once; j_call: TRBJ2-7; v_call: TRBV5-6; d_call: TRBD1; cdr3_aa: CASSSWARTGAYEQYF; cdr3_nt: TGTGCCAGCAGCTCCTGGGCCAGGACAGGGGCCTACGAGCAGTACTTC
clone_size: .; j_call: TRBJ1-4; v_call: TRBV2; d_call: .; cdr3_aa: CASRIGSREELFF; cdr3_nt: TGTGCCAGCAGGATTGGGAGCAGGGAGGAACTGTTTTTT
clone_size: few; j_call: TRBJ2-3; v_call: TRBV5-1; d_call: TRBD2; cdr3_aa: CASGGLAGADTQYF; cdr3_nt: TGCGCCAGCGGGGGACTAGCGGGAGCAGATACGCAGTATTTT
clone_size: .; j_call: TRBJ2-7; v_call: TRBV7-8; d_call: .; cdr3_aa: CASSLGSGASYEQYF; cdr3_nt: TGTGCCAGCAGCTTAGGTTCAGGTGCCTCCTACGAGCAGTACTTC
clone_size: .; j_call: TRBJ2-7; v_call: TRBV30; d_call: .; cdr3_aa: CAGRTPSYEQYF; cdr3_nt: TGTGCCGGCCGTACACCTTCCTACGAGCAGTACTTC
clone_size: .; j_call: TRBJ2-6; v_call: TRBV28; d_call: .; cdr3_aa: CASSGWAESGANVLTF; cdr3_nt: TGTGCCAGCAGTGGATGGGCGGAGTCTGGGGCCAACGTCCTGACTTTC
clone_size: .; j_call: TRBJ2-1; v_call: TRBV5-1; d_call: TRBD2; cdr3_aa: CASSLGGSGRNEQFF; cdr3_nt: TGCGCCAGCAGCTTGGGCGGTAGCGGGAGAAATGAGCAGTTCTTC
clone_size: many; j_call: TRBJ2-2; v_call: TRBV4-3; d_call: TRBD2; cdr3_aa: CASSQVGGANTGELFF; cdr3_nt: TGCGCCAGCAGCCAAGTGGGAGGGGCGAACACCGGGGAGCTGTTTTTT
clone_size: .; j_call: TRBJ2-7; v_call: TRBV5-1; d_call: .; cdr3_aa: CASSLEPPISARTITYEQYF; cdr3_nt: TGCGCCAGCAGCTTGGAACCTCCTATTTCGGCTAGAACCATTACCTACGAGCAGTACTTC
clone_size: .; j_call: TRBJ2-2; v_call: TRBV7-2; d_call: TRBD2; cdr3_aa: CASSSYLAGTGELFF; cdr3_nt: TGTGCCAGCAGCTCCTATCTAGCGGGGACCGGGGAGCTGTTTTTT
clone_size: .; j_call: TRBJ2-7; v_call: TRBV9; d_call: TRBD2; cdr3_aa: CASSVGLAGASEQYF; cdr3_nt: TGTGCCAGCAGCGTAGGGCTAGCGGGAGCGAGCGAGCAGTACTTC
clone_size: .; j_call: TRBJ2-3; v_call: TRBV5-4; d_call: .; cdr3_aa: CASSLGGRGTDTQYF; cdr3_nt: TGTGCCAGCAGCTTGGGGGGGCGAGGCACAGATACGCAGTATTTT
clone_size: .; j_call: TRBJ2-7; v_call: TRBV5-5; d_call: TRBD1; cdr3_aa: CASSPDRGAYEQYF; cdr3_nt: TGTGCCAGCAGCCCGGACAGGGGCGCCTACGAGCAGTACTTC
clone_size: few; j_call: TRBJ2-1; v_call: TRBV7-2; d_call: TRBD2; cdr3_aa: CASSLVGSGTYNEQFF; cdr3_nt: TGTGCCAGCAGCTTAGTAGGTAGCGGGACCTACAATGAGCAGTTCTTC
clone_size: .; j_call: TRBJ2-7; v_call: TRBV7-2; d_call: .; cdr3_aa: CASSGTGTPNYEQYF; cdr3_nt: TGTGCCAGCAGCGGGACGGGGACTCCTAATTACGAGCAGTACTTC
clone_size: .; j_call: TRBJ2-3; v_call: TRBV4-3; d_call: TRBD2; cdr3_aa: CASSQGLGLAGGTDTQYF; cdr3_nt: TGCGCCAGCAGCCAAGGATTAGGACTAGCGGGAGGCACAGATACGCAGTATTTT
clone_size: many; j_call: TRBJ2-3; v_call: TRBV6-5; d_call: TRBD2; cdr3_aa: CASGGASGRTDTQYF; cdr3_nt: TGTGCCAGCGGGGGGGCTAGCGGGAGGACAGATACGCAGTATTTT
clone_size: .; j_call: TRBJ2-4; v_call: TRBV7-8; d_call: TRBD2; cdr3_aa: CASSQDTGLVGILAKNIQYF; cdr3_nt: TGTGCCAGCAGCCAGGACACTGGACTAGTGGGGATATTAGCCAAAAACATTCAGTACTTC
clone_size: .; j_call: TRBJ1-3; v_call: TRBV28; d_call: .; cdr3_aa: CASSLVPSGNTIYF; cdr3_nt: TGTGCCAGCAGTTTGGTGCCCTCTGGAAACACCATATATTTT
clone_size: .; j_call: TRBJ1-5; v_call: TRBV6-6; d_call: TRBD1; cdr3_aa: CASSYGSRDREQPQHF; cdr3_nt: TGTGCCAGCAGTTACGGTTCTAGGGACAGGGAACAGCCCCAGCATTTT
clone_size: .; j_call: TRBJ2-5; v_call: TRBV30; d_call: .; cdr3_aa: CAWSRLAGQETQYF; cdr3_nt: TGTGCCTGGAGTCGATTAGCTGGTCAAGAGACCCAGTACTTC
clone_size: .; j_call: TRBJ2-2; v_call: TRBV19; d_call: .; cdr3_aa: CASSIVSGATGELFF; cdr3_nt: TGTGCCAGTAGTATAGTCTCGGGGGCCACCGGGGAGCTGTTTTTT
clone_size: .; j_call: TRBJ2-7; v_call: TRBV4-2; d_call: .; cdr3_aa: CASSQVRGQSLSYEQYF; cdr3_nt: TGTGCCAGCAGCCAAGTACGAGGACAGTCTCTCTCCTACGAGCAGTACTTC
clone_size: few; j_call: TRBJ2-7; v_call: TRBV5-1; d_call: TRBD1; cdr3_aa: CASSVTGGKGEQYF; cdr3_nt: TGCGCCAGCAGCGTGACAGGGGGTAAGGGCGAGCAGTACTTC
clone_size: .; j_call: TRBJ2-2; v_call: TRBV6-4; d_call: .; cdr3_aa: CASSPRPNANTGELFF; cdr3_nt: TGTGCCAGCAGTCCCAGGCCGAACGCGAACACCGGGGAGCTGTTTTTT
clone_size: .; j_call: TRBJ2-2; v_call: TRBV6-1; d_call: .; cdr3_aa: CASRQLTSTGELFF; cdr3_nt: TGTGCCAGCAGACAACTTACCAGTACCGGGGAGCTGTTTTTT
clone_size: .; j_call: TRBJ1-1; v_call: TRBV11-2; d_call: .; cdr3_aa: CASSLATDYTEAFF; cdr3_nt: TGTGCCAGCAGCTTAGCTACAGACTACACTGAAGCTTTCTTT
clone_size: .; j_call: TRBJ1-2; v_call: TRBV5-1; d_call: .; cdr3_aa: CASSYRENYGYTF; cdr3_nt: TGCGCCAGCAGTTACAGAGAGAACTATGGCTACACCTTC
clone_size: .; j_call: TRBJ2-5; v_call: TRBV29-1; d_call: .; cdr3_aa: CSVGAPIQETQYF; cdr3_nt: TGCAGCGTTGGAGCGCCAATACAAGAGACCCAGTACTTC
clone_size: few; j_call: TRBJ2-3; v_call: TRBV27; d_call: TRBD2; cdr3_aa: CASSPLAALADTQYF; cdr3_nt: TGTGCCAGCAGTCCTCTAGCGGCTCTAGCAGATACGCAGTATTTT
clone_size: once; j_call: TRBJ1-2; v_call: TRBV28; d_call: TRBD1; cdr3_aa: CASSPRTGRLF; cdr3_nt: TGTGCCAGCAGTCCGAGGACAGGCCGCCTCTTC
clone_size: .; j_call: TRBJ2-5; v_call: TRBV4-1; d_call: TRBD2; cdr3_aa: CASSQGTLAVEWGTQYF; cdr3_nt: TGCGCCAGCAGCCAAGGAACACTAGCGGTTGAATGGGGGACCCAGTACTTC
clone_size: .; j_call: TRBJ1-3; v_call: TRBV28; d_call: .; cdr3_aa: CASSSIQQYSGNTIYF; cdr3_nt: TGTGCCAGCAGTTCGATCCAACAATACTCTGGAAACACCATATATTTT